Reported below is one TCR beta chain. This record comes from a study of blood T cell repertoires in COVID-19. Overall study context: The study drew acute and convalescent COVID-19 samples from the United States, Italy and Spain.

Sequencing used immunoSEQ multiplex PCR; TCRdb keeps in-frame clones, though not all of them. In the table there are about 380,000 clones, approximately 89% of which are singletons. The clonotype originates from a man aged 25-40 years who had recovered from COVID-19. The sequenced sample consisted of PBMCs or T cells enriched from blood (not recorded which).

The CDR3 DNA follows: TGTGCCAGCAGCGCTCTCGGGACAGCAGACAATGAGCAGTTCTTC. Protein sequence: CASSALGTADNEQFF. The chain uses TRBV27 and TRBJ2-1; 7 bases align to TRBD1. V lost 6 bases and J lost 5; bases outside the gene matches: 10. The V gene's germline CDR1 is MNHEY and CDR2 SMNVEV (reference sequence). The CDR3 covers 15 residues.